This T cell receptor beta chain was found in a study of a mutant IDH1 vaccine in newly diagnosed glioma. Study-wide context: Held at week 35, visit V12 was the safety follow-up, and visit V13 followed at week 47.

Comment on this clone: The target antigen is unknown.

Sequencing was performed with immunoSEQ multiplex PCR; in TCRdb, only in-frame clones are kept and a portion is missing. The sample lists about 68,000 clones, almost 85% occurring once. Trimming stripped 5 bases from V and 3 bases from J, with 17 bases between. This CDR3 region has 15 residues. Germline V gene sequence: CDR1 MNHEY, CDR2 SMNVEV (reference sequence). The time point denotes: week 35, safety follow-up. The investigators gave 300 ug of mutant IDH1 20-mer peptide in each vaccine dose, together with topical imiquimod. In weeks 1, 3, 5, 7, 11, 15, 19 and 23, patients were vaccinated. The specimen was PBMCs, collected from a glioma patient whose treatment included an IDH1 peptide vaccine. The clonotype was recovered from a man aged 18 to 29 with glioma. The J gene is TRBJ2-7, the V gene TRBV27, with D perhaps assigned TRBD1 or TRBD2 (7 bases each). CDR3 loop: CASSPRGDSYYEQYF. As DNA, the CDR3 is TGTGCCAGCAGTCCTCGGGGGGACAGTTACTACGAGCAGTACTTC.